The TCR beta chain described here comes from a study of human T cells and chemical hapten exposure. Trimming removed 8 bases from V and 0 bases from J, with 10 bases in between. There are 14 residues in the CDR3. Germline CDR1 and CDR2: SEHNR and FQNEAQ (reference sequence). Study-level findings and limits: It should be noted that donors had alopecia, so their immune response may differ from healthy people's.

Time point specified: pre-sensitization, week 0. Documented treatment: therapeutic diphenylcyclopropenone sensitization with weekly scalp DPC. This clonotype has only a few counts. Its antigen is still unknown. TCRdb fed the RACE reads into MiXCR, producing one record per CDR3 protein. The sample has 350,000 to 450,000 distinct CDR3 sequences, more than 4.5% seen once. The TCR originated in a woman between 45 and 65 years old with alopecia areata. Some clones in this sample may be carry-over from other donors' samples. The V call is TRBV7-9, the J call TRBJ2-2; D not resolved. Material: whole blood, obtained in connection with sensitization to the hapten diphenylcyclopropenone (DPC). The CDR3 loop is CASETISNTGELFF. CDR3 bases: TGTGCCAGCGAGACAATTTCGAACACCGGGGAGCTGTTTTTT.